This T cell receptor beta chain derives from a study of blood T cell repertoires in COVID-19. As for the study in general: Samples taken during acute and convalescent COVID-19 were collected in the United States, Italy and Spain.

Living in about two dozen US areas, the participants were between roughly 18 and 90 years of age. Germline CDR1 is MNHEY and CDR2 is SMNVEV (reference sequence). The CDR3 contains 14 residues. V shed 3 bases, J shed 5 bases, and the junction held 4 bases outside the gene matches. The method was immunoSEQ multiplex PCR; TCRdb's version includes in-frame clones alone and lacks a portion of them. This table holds about 300,000 clones, more than 75% found once. The receptor was derived from a man aged 25 to 45 who had recovered from COVID-19. The chain couples TRBV27 to TRBJ2-5; 9 bases agree with TRBD2. Sequencing was carried out using PBMCs or T cells enriched from blood (not recorded which). This chain's CDR3 is CASSLRAGGETQYF. DNA for the CDR3: TGTGCCAGCAGTTTGCGGGCGGGAGGGGAGACCCAGTACTTC.